Here is one T cell receptor (beta chain) with its context. Antigen specificity is unknown. The sample belongs to a study of shared clonotypes between healthy human individuals. Findings of the study overall: A few donors showed sharing of approximately 5% of naive CD4 clonotypes.

Using immunoSEQ multiplex PCR, the repertoire was profiled, and TCRdb retains in-frame clones only, with some absent. The repertoire holds about 2.5 million clones, with 85% to 95% as singletons. The CDR3 consists of 14 residues. Trimming took 4 bases from V and 0 from J, leaving 9 bases between them. Per germline, CDR1 LNHDA and CDR2 SQIVND (reference sequence). Sequencing was carried out using naive CD4+ T cells from PBMCs. Described subset: CD45RA+ positively selected. This TCR was recovered from a young man in good health. Some clones in this sample may be carry-over from other donors' samples. The chain recombines TRBV19 with TRBJ1-1, with TRBD1 as a possible D gene (5 bases). CDR3 nucleotides: TGTGCCAGTAGTAGACAGAGCATGAACACTGAAGCTTTCTTT. Its translation: CASSRQSMNTEAFF.